The 19 T cell receptor beta chains in this list originate from one sample, sequenced in a study of CD8 T cells in Susac syndrome (dated by TCRdb to between 2017 and 2020). The library relied on the immunoSEQ multiplex PCR assay. RNA was extracted using the RNeasy kit, and about 0.5 to 1 ug of the RNA was reverse transcribed with random hexamers. The public reads were reprocessed in TCRdb via fastp at Q25 and MiXCR, keeping in-frame beta chains. Duplicate CDR3 protein sequences are folded into a single record with the most common DNA and genes. The sample profile shows about 300,000 distinct CDR3 sequences; 92% of them were found once. Of the sample, 0.06% to 0.075% falls within the top ten clones. Sequenced material: CD4+ T cells from PBMCs. These receptors came from a human donor with multiple sclerosis.

The chain has TRBV2 and TRBJ2-3, with D perhaps being TRBD1 or TRBD2 (5 bases each). Looked up from germline, CDR1 is SNHLY and CDR2 is FYNNEI. Trimming pared 2 bases from V and 2 bases from J, leaving 20 bases between. The CDR3 runs 18 residues. Written as DNA, the CDR3 is TGTGCCAGCAGTGAATTAGGGACCCGAAAGGATTTCACAGATACGCAGTATTTT. Translating it yields CASSELGTRKDFTDTQYF.

The V and J genes are TRBV5-1 and TRBJ2-5; D tentatively reads TRBD1 or TRBD2 (5 bases each). Germline CDR1 is SGHRS and CDR2 is YFSETQ. There are 14 residues in the CDR3. Trimming stripped 4 bases from V and 5 bases from J, with 15 bases between. CDR3 nucleotide sequence: TGCGCCAGCAGCCTCGACCAGGGACCGGAGACCCAGTACTTC. It encodes CASSLDQGPETQYF.

The chain couples TRBV2 to TRBJ2-1; 7 nucleotides align to TRBD1. J was trimmed by 7 bases and V by 5 bases; bases with no gene match: 5. The germline CDR1 and CDR2 sequences are SNHLY and FYNNEI. The CDR3 is made up of 13 amino acids. This CDR3 is CASSPDRVNEQFF. In DNA form, the CDR3 reads TGTGCCAGCAGTCCAGACAGGGTTAATGAGCAGTTCTTC.

V and J are TRBV4-1 and TRBJ1-2; D remains ambiguous. V was clipped by 4 bases and J by 4 bases, with 13 bases between them. Germline V gene lookup returns CDR1 MGHRA and CDR2 YSYEKL. The CDR3 is 14 residues long. In DNA form, the CDR3 reads TGCGCCAGCAGCCCCATGGACGGATTCTATGGCTACACCTTC. Translated, it gives CASSPMDGFYGYTF.

The chain uses TRBV12-3 or TRBV12-4 and TRBJ2-7, with a weak D call TRBD1 (5 bases). There are 14 residues in the CDR3. Trimming left V 5 bases short and J 3 bases short, with 14 bases between. CDR3 sequence: CASSPPSGYYEQYF. In DNA, the CDR3 is TGTGCCAGCAGTCCCCCGTCAGGGTACTACGAGCAGTACTTC.

This clonotype was detected once. In DNA form, the CDR3 reads TGCAGTGCCCCGGGACAGGGAGATGGCTACACCTTC. Residues: CSAPGQGDGYTF. This chain uses TRBV20-1 with TRBJ1-2; 9 bases match TRBD1. CDR3 length: 12 amino acids. Germline loops: CDR1 DFQATT, CDR2 SNEGSKA (reference sequence). V lost 6 bases to trimming and J lost 6 bases; unmatched junction nucleotides: 5.

The chain links TRBV19 to TRBJ2-7; TRBD2 agrees at 8 bases. The CDR3 runs 14 residues. V was clipped by 6 bases and J by 2 bases; unmatched bases: 6. From germline, CDR1 is LNHDA and CDR2 SQIVND (reference sequence). The CDR3 loop is CASRDGGGTYEQYF. For the CDR3, the DNA is TGTGCCAGTAGGGATGGCGGGGGGACCTACGAGCAGTACTTC.

This clonotype was counted a single time. The rearrangement links TRBV5-1 to TRBJ2-3, with TRBD2 matching 10 bases. V shed 2 bases and J 4 bases; nucleotides not matched to a gene: 7. This CDR3 comprises 16 residues. The V gene's germline CDR1 is SGHRS and CDR2 YFSETQ. This CDR3 is CASSLGTSADSDTQYF. The CDR3 DNA sequence: TGCGCCAGCAGCTTAGGGACTAGCGCCGATTCAGATACGCAGTATTTT.

The V and J genes are TRBV21-1 and TRBJ1-3. TRBV21-1 is assigned pseudogene status. The CDR3 has 16 residues. This CDR3 reads CASSKAHTDSGNTIYF. The CDR3 DNA is TGTGCCAGCAGCAAAGCGCACACCGACTCTGGAAACACCATATATTTT.

The chain is built from TRBV7-2 and TRBJ1-1; perhaps TRBD1 as D (5 bases). The germline CDR1 and CDR2 sequences are SGHTA and FQGNSA. This CDR3 contains 12 residues. V shed 5 bases and J shed 11 bases, with 15 bases lying between them. CDR3 residues: CASSPREGKAFF. The DNA of the CDR3 is TGTGCCAGCAGCCCCAGGGAGGGCAAGGCTTTCTTT.

This clonotype has just one count. This chain links TRBV20-1 with TRBJ2-1; D assignment may be TRBD1 or TRBD2 (6 bases each). With 5 bases removed from V and 13 bases from J, the gap between germline ends came to 18 bases. The CDR3 covers 12 residues. Germline CDR1 and CDR2: DFQATT and SNEGSKA (reference sequence). CDR3 in DNA: TGCAGTGCTCCGGGGGCTGTCGACGTACAGTTCTTC. This gives the protein CSAPGAVDVQFF.

This chain links TRBV6-5 with TRBJ2-5; tentative D call: TRBD1 (6 bases). The CDR3 covers 15 residues. Germline-derived CDR1 and CDR2 are MNHEY and SVGAGI. Trimming shortened V by 3 bases and J by 0 bases, and 11 bases separated the two germline ends. The CDR3 nucleotides read TGTGCCAGCAGTTATAAGGGGGAGTACCAAGAGACCCAGTACTTC. This translates into CASSYKGEYQETQYF.

The V and J genes are TRBV7-2 and TRBJ1-2, with 9 bases that match TRBD1. The CDR3 is 14 amino acids. The J segment lost 7 bases and the V segment lost 4 bases, leaving 7 bases of the junction unmatched. In germline, CDR1 is SGHTA, CDR2 FQGNSA. CDR3 protein: CASSSNRGQGGYTF. The CDR3 DNA follows: TGTGCCAGCAGCTCCAACAGGGGGCAGGGTGGCTACACCTTC.

The chain couples TRBV2 to TRBJ2-7; TRBD1 agrees at 10 bases. The length of the CDR3 is 14 residues. Trimming removed 6 bases from V and 6 bases from J; junction bases left unmatched: 8. CDR1 is SNHLY, CDR2 FYNNEI, per germline. The CDR3 DNA reads as TGTGCCAGCAGAGGGATGGGACAGGGGCGCGAGCAGTACTTC. Translated: CASRGMGQGREQYF.

This chain links TRBV30 with TRBJ2-6; D is ambiguous. V lost 2 bases and J 1 base, leaving 6 bases between the germline ends. Looked up from germline, CDR1 is GTSNPN and CDR2 is SVGIG (reference sequence). The CDR3 totals 14 residues. The CDR3 DNA sequence: TGTGCCTGGAGTAAAGGGTCTGGGGCCAACGTCCTGACTTTC. As protein: CAWSKGSGANVLTF.

This chain joins TRBV20-1 and TRBJ1-5; D gene ambiguous. The V end lost 0 bases, the J end lost 5 bases, and 8 bases lay between the germline ends. The CDR3 is made up of 13 amino acids. The germline gives CDR1 DFQATT, CDR2 SNEGSKA (reference sequence). The CDR3 region has the DNA TGCAGTGCTAGAGATCTCGCCCATCAGCCCCAGCATTTT. Its protein product is CSARDLAHQPQHF.

In nucleotides, the CDR3 is TGTGCCAGCAGCTCGTCAACTGTACCCAACGTCCTGACTTTC. Residues: CASSSSTVPNVLTF. The V gene is TRBV7-6, the J gene TRBJ2-6; D unresolved. Trimming removed 4 bases from V and 8 bases from J, with 12 bases in between. The CDR3 spans 14 residues. Germline V CDR1 and CDR2: SGHVS, FNYEAQ. Full variable domain (outside the CDR3, taken from reference TRBV7-6 and TRBJ2-6): GAGVSQSPRYKVTKRGQDVALRCDPISGHVSLYWYRQALGQGPEFLTYFNYEAQQDKSGLPNDRFSAERPEGSISTLTIQRTEQRDSAMYRCASSSSTVPNVLTFGAGSRLTVL.

The chain recombines TRBV6-5 with TRBJ1-2; 7 bases agree with TRBD1. CDR3 length equals 15 residues. J was trimmed by 4 bases and V by 8 bases; bases with no gene match: 13. Germline V CDR1 and CDR2: MNHEY, SVGAGI. The CDR3, as DNA: TGTGCCAGCGCGCTGACAGGGTCCCTTAGCTATGGCTACACCTTC. Amino acids: CASALTGSLSYGYTF.

The rearrangement joins TRBV19 to TRBJ2-1; 15 nucleotides agree with TRBD2. Germline CDR1 LNHDA, CDR2 SQIVND (reference sequence). Trimming cost V 3 bases and J 12 bases; bases outside gene matches: 3. The CDR3 runs 14 residues. Here the CDR3 reads CASSIGLAGGGQFF. The DNA of the CDR3 is TGTGCCAGTAGTATCGGACTAGCGGGAGGGGGGCAGTTCTTC.